These 20 T cell receptor beta chains were sequenced from one sample in a study of CD8+ T cells in alopecia areata. Cutaneous lymph node cells were pooled, and they were sorted using CD4, CD8alpha, NKG2D, NKG2ACE and other markers. The sequencing template was cDNA reverse transcribed from extracted RNA. Method: immunoSEQ multiplex PCR; TCRdb's copy keeps in-frame clones and lacks some. The repertoire consists of 200,000 to 300,000 clones, none detected only once. The sequencing input was CD4+ T cells sorted from a lymph node. The receptors here all came from a C3H/HeJ mouse with alopecia areata. Strain haplotype at MHC: H2-k.

A note on this clone: Gene names follow the mouse nomenclature. The read gets to within 4 residues of the CDR3 end, and the germline J gene fills in the rest. The V gene is TRBV13-3, the J gene TRBJ2-1; 8 bases are shared with TRBD1. The CDR3 spans 15 residues. V lost 0 bases to trimming and J lost 2 bases; unmatched junction nucleotides: 1. Germline V gene sequence: CDR1 NNHDY, CDR2 SYVADS. Here the CDR3 reads CASSDADRDYAEQFF. The sequenced CDR3 bases are TGTGCCAGCAGTGATGCGGACAGGGACTATGCT.

This clone was counted between two and nine times. These gene names are mouse names. The CDR3 end lies 4 residues beyond the end of the read and is filled in from the germline J gene. Other nucleotide sequences in the sample specify the same CDR3. This rearrangement joins TRBV5 to TRBJ2-7; 8 positions agree with TRBD1. Germline assignment: CDR1 LGHNA and CDR2 YNLKQL (reference sequence). This CDR3 is 14 amino acids long. CDR3 DNA (partial): TGTGCCAGCAGCCAAGAAGACAGGGGAGAT. Protein product: CASSQEDRGD. The entire CDR3 reads CASSQEDRGDEQYF.

This clone was detected only a few times. Mouse gene names apply. The read comes to an end 4 residues before the CDR3 does, leaving the germline J gene to fill in the end. V gene TRBV13-1 combines with J gene TRBJ2-7; maybe TRBD1 (5 bases). Germline V gene lookup returns CDR1 NSHNY and CDR2 SYGAGN. There are 12 residues in the CDR3. The CDR3 is CASSERRDEQYF. CDR3 bases read: TGTGCCAGCAGTGAGCGCAGGGAT.

A word on this clone: One end of the junction is discordant with germline, which a read error may explain. Gene names are mouse gene names. The CDR3 goes on 4 residues after the read ends, and that part is filled in from the germline J gene. The sample contains more than one DNA sequence encoding this CDR3. The rearrangement joins TRBV1 to TRBJ2-1, with D uncertain. This CDR3 comprises 13 residues. In germline, CDR1 is NSQYPW, CDR2 LRSPGD (reference sequence). Incomplete CDR3 DNA: TGCACCTGCAGCGCAGACTCGAGAGCT. It encodes CTCSADSRA. The whole CDR3 is CTCSADSRAEQFF.

As for this clone: Genes and germline are mouse. The read ends 4 residues before the CDR3 terminus; that terminus is restored from the germline J gene. The same CDR3 can be traced to other DNA sequences in this sample. This chain joins TRBV13-1 and TRBJ2-2; D might be TRBD1 (5 bases). Trimming removed 3 bases at V and 1 base at J, with 7 bases between. Germline CDR1 NSHNY, CDR2 SYGAGN. The CDR3 runs 14 residues. CDR3 sequence reads: CASSAQGNTGQLYF. The CDR3 bases that were read are TGTGCCAGCAGTGCGCAGGGAAACACCGGG.

This clone has a handful of counts. The gene names given are mouse names. The read falls 4 residues short of the CDR3 end, and the missing part is taken from the germline J gene. The chain joins TRBV1 to TRBJ2-5; tentatively, D is TRBD1 (7 bases). The germline V gene encodes CDR1 NSQYPW and CDR2 LRSPGD (reference sequence). The CDR3 is 14 residues long. The ends were cut back, 5 bases at V and 2 bases at J, with 11 bases in the middle. The sequenced CDR3 bases are TGCACCTGCAGTATTCAGGGGGGCCAAGAC. Translating gives CTCSIQGGQD. The complete CDR3 reads CTCSIQGGQDTQYF. Full variable domain (outside the CDR3, taken from reference TRBV1 and TRBJ2-5): VTLLEQNPRWRLVPRGQAVNLRCILKNSQYPWMSWYQQDLQKQLQWLFTLRSPGDKEVKSLPGADYLATRVTDTELRLQVANMSQGRTLYCTCSIQGGQDTQYFGPGTRLLVL.

Points on this clone: The gene symbols are mouse symbols. With the read ending 4 residues before the CDR3 end, the germline J gene is used to fill in that end. The same CDR3 is also encoded by other DNA sequences in this sample. The genes are TRBV19 and TRBJ1-2; D remains unclear. This CDR3 spans 13 amino acids. The V end was cut by 4 bases, the J end by 0 bases, with 7 bases between. The V gene's germline CDR1 is FNHDT and CDR2 SITEND (reference sequence). The CDR3 sequence: CASSSQANSDYTF. Incomplete CDR3 DNA: TGTGCCAGCAGTTCCCAGGCAAACTCC.

This clone was detected only a few times. Genes and germline come from the mouse. The CDR3 is cut off 3 residues early in the read; its end comes from the germline J gene. J is TRBJ1-6 and V is TRBV1, with D uncertain. TRBJ1-6 is an ORF, with its function uncertain. Germline CDR1 reads NSQYPW; CDR2 reads LRSPGD (reference sequence). This CDR3 has 15 residues. The V gene lost 1 base and the J gene lost 3 bases, with 7 bases spanning the gap. The CDR3 reads CTCSAASLYNSPLYF. The covered CDR3 bases are TGCACCTGCAGTGCAGCCAGTCTCTATAATTCGCCC.

There are a few counts of this clone. Mouse names are used for the genes. The read comes to an end 4 residues before the CDR3 does, leaving the germline J gene to fill in the end. The genes are TRBV1 and TRBJ2-2; TRBD1 is a possible D gene (6 bases). Germline V gene sequence: CDR1 NSQYPW, CDR2 LRSPGD (reference sequence). This CDR3 contains 16 residues. V was pared by 0 bases and J by 2 bases, with 10 bases between. The CDR3 DNA, read in part, is TGCACCTGCAGTGCAGATCGACAGGTCAACACCGGG. It specifies CTCSADRQVNTG. The complete CDR3 reads CTCSADRQVNTGQLYF.

This clone showed up just a few times. The gene names here belong to mouse. With the read ending 4 residues before the CDR3 end, the germline J gene is used to fill in that end. The V call is TRBV13-3, the J call TRBJ2-5; 11 nucleotides agree with TRBD2. Germline CDR1 and CDR2: NNHDY and SYVADS. This CDR3 region has 18 residues. The CDR3 sequence: CASSDSSAGLGVEDTQYF. The CDR3 bases that were read are TGTGCCAGCAGTGATTCCTCAGCGGGACTGGGGGTGGAAGAC.

In regard to this clone: The germline and genes are mouse ones. The read terminates 4 residues ahead of where the CDR3 ends, so the germline J gene completes it. The chain employs TRBV17 and TRBJ2-1; TRBD2 agrees at 9 bases. This CDR3 is 13 amino acids long. J lost 5 bases, V lost 6 bases, and 2 bases had no gene match. Germline CDR1 and CDR2: MNHDT and YYDKIL. The DNA read from the CDR3 is TGTGCTAGCAGAGGACTGGGGAATGCT. Residues: CASRGLGNA. In full, the CDR3 is CASRGLGNAEQFF.

This clone was detected only a few times. These gene names are mouse names. The CDR3 goes on 4 residues after the read ends, and that part is filled in from the germline J gene. Other DNA sequences in the same sample also yield this CDR3. This chain joins TRBV13-3 and TRBJ1-1; 7 positions match TRBD1. Germline V gene data show CDR1 as NNHDY and CDR2 as SYVADS. The J segment lost 0 bases and the V segment lost 5 bases, leaving 4 bases of the junction unmatched. CDR3 size: 14 residues. The sequenced part of the CDR3 DNA is TGTGCCAGCAGCCGGGACAGAACAAACACA. This sequence encodes CASSRDRTNT. The whole CDR3 protein reads CASSRDRTNTEVFF.

Notes on this clone: The listed genes are named as in mouse. The CDR3 end falls 3 residues outside the read, so it is completed with the germline J gene. V is TRBV13-3 and J is TRBJ1-6; 10 bases fit TRBD1. TRBJ1-6 is classed as an ORF, of uncertain function. Germline lookup yields CDR1 NNHDY and CDR2 SYVADS. The V gene end was trimmed by 6 bases and the J gene end by 7 bases; junction bases not matched to a gene: 7. The CDR3 contains 15 residues. CDR3 DNA, as far as it was read: TGTGCCAGCAATCGGGACAGGGGAGTGAATTCGCCC. It codes for CASNRDRGVNSP. The CDR3, in full, reads CASNRDRGVNSPLYF.

This clone was seen more than once but under ten times. Gene names and germline match the mouse. The read terminates 4 residues ahead of where the CDR3 ends, so the germline J gene completes it. Within the sample, other DNA sequences also encode this same CDR3. J is TRBJ2-5 and V is TRBV13-3; 8 bases match TRBD1. Germline CDR1 NNHDY, CDR2 SYVADS. The CDR3 loop spans 14 amino acids. The CDR3 DNA, read in part, is TGTGCCAGCAGTGACAGGGGGCGCGGAGAC. Its protein is CASSDRGRGD. The complete CDR3 reads CASSDRGRGDTQYF.

This clone turned up a few times. Gene and germline names: mouse. Sequencing ends 3 residues short of the CDR3 end; the germline J gene provides the rest. The chain employs TRBV14 and TRBJ1-6; 10 bases map to TRBD1. TRBJ1-6 falls under the ORF class, with uncertain function. Germline V gene sequence: CDR1 SGHDT, CDR2 FRDEAV. The CDR3 consists of 15 residues. The ends lost 4 bases at V and 6 bases at J; junction bases unmatched: 4. The sequenced part of the CDR3 DNA is TGTGCCAGCAGTCGACAGGGGGCAGGTAATTCGCCC. Translation gives CASSRQGAGNSP. From start to end, the CDR3 is CASSRQGAGNSPLYF.

This clone was picked up a small number of times. Gene labels here are mouse ones. The CDR3 extends 4 residues past the end of the read, so its final part is completed from the germline J gene. This sample also contains other DNA sequences that code for the same CDR3. V usage is TRBV13-3 and J usage is TRBJ2-3; TRBD2 matches 7 bases. From germline, CDR1 is NNHDY and CDR2 SYVADS. CDR3 length: 14 amino acids. V trimming: 4 bases; J trimming: 0 bases; junction bases outside the gene matches: 2. Here the CDR3 reads CASSRTGSAETLYF. CDR3 bases read: TGTGCCAGCAGTCGGACTGGTAGTGCAGAA.

Turning to this clone: Here the gene names and germline are mouse. Read data end 4 residues before the CDR3 end; the end is taken from the germline J gene. V usage is TRBV13-1 and J usage is TRBJ2-2; 9 bases match TRBD1. Trimming took 8 bases from V and 0 from J; bases not matched to a gene: 2. The CDR3 length is 14 residues. The germline CDR1 and CDR2 sequences are NSHNY and SYGAGN. Incomplete CDR3 DNA: TGTGCCAGAGGGACAGGGTCAAACACCGGG. Translation: CARGTGSNTG. The whole CDR3 region reads CARGTGSNTGQLYF.

With regard to this clone: The gene symbols are mouse symbols. The read terminates 4 residues before the CDR3 end, so the remaining end is supplied by the germline J gene. The V and J genes are TRBV13-1 and TRBJ2-2, with TRBD2 matching 12 bases. From germline, CDR1 is NSHNY and CDR2 SYGAGN. The J segment lost 2 bases and the V segment lost 3 bases, leaving 5 bases of the junction unmatched. This CDR3 contains 17 residues. The sequenced CDR3 bases are TGTGCCAGCAGTGCCGCCGACTGGGGGGGCAACACCGGG. This sequence encodes CASSAADWGGNTG. The whole CDR3 protein reads CASSAADWGGNTGQLYF.

In the case of this clone: Gene names are the mouse ones. Read sequence stops 4 residues before the CDR3 end, and the germline J gene provides the missing end. The chain is built from TRBV1 and TRBJ2-5; 8 bases agree with TRBD1. The CDR3 is 16 amino acids. The germline gives CDR1 NSQYPW, CDR2 LRSPGD (reference sequence). The CDR3 spells CTCSADLGQGKDTQYF. Partial CDR3 DNA: TGCACCTGCAGTGCAGATCTAGGACAGGGCAAAGAC.

For this clone: Gene and germline names: mouse. Partial CDR3 DNA: TGTGCCAGCGGTGATTTACTGGGGGGGCGAGGGGTTGCT. It codes for CASGDLLGGRGVA. The CDR3, in full, reads CASGDLLGGRGVAEQFF. The chain joins TRBV13-2 to TRBJ2-1; the match to TRBD2 covers 11 bases. Read data end 4 residues before the CDR3 end; the end is taken from the germline J gene. The CDR3 covers 17 residues. Trimming removed 1 base from V and 6 bases from J; junction bases left unmatched: 9. Germline V gives CDR1 NNHNN, CDR2 SYGAGS (reference sequence).